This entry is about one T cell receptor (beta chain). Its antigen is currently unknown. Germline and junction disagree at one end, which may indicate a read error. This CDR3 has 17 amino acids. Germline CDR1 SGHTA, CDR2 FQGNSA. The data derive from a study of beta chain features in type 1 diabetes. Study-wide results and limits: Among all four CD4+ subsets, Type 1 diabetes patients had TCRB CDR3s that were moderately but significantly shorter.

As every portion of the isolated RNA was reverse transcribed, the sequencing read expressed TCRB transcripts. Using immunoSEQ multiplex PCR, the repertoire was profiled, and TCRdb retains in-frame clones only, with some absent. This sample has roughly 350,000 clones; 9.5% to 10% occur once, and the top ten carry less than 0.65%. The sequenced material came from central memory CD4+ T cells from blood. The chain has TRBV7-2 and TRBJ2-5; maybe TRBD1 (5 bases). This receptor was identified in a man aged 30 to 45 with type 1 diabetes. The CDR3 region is CASSQDFQRQYQETQYF. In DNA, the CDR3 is TGCGCCAGCAGCCAAGATTTTCAGCGACAGTACCAAGAGACCCAGTACTTC.